The clone carrying this TCR beta chain occurred once. Donors were healthy Caucasian individuals from Russia aged roughly 6 to 90. A J-beta primer mix and a sample-barcoded 5' primer were used in a second PCR of about 7 to 12 cycles. Each cDNA was tagged by a template-switch adaptor containing 12 random nucleotides. TCRdb re-called the 5' RACE reads with MiXCR, one entry per CDR3 protein. The sample has roughly 550,000 distinct CDR3 sequences; 24% are singletons. Per the germline V gene, CDR1 is MNHEY and CDR2 is SVGAGI. CDR3 length: 16 amino acids. This specimen belongs to a study of blood T cells in healthy people across ages. Study summary: In model experiments, template switching was able to capture about one barcoded beta molecule for every two T cells that were present.

These same records also appear under a second study, on T cells of mothers and their children. As that report states: No persistent microchimeric T cell clones were detected.

The sequenced sample was blood. The clonotype originates from a boy aged 5-17 years in good health. The rearrangement links TRBV6-5 to TRBJ2-5, with TRBD1 identical over 12 bases. Matching the DNA end better, TRBJ2-7 makes the J call doubtful. CDR3 residues: CASSYATGTGGLEQYF. DNA of the CDR3: TGTGCCAGCAGTTACGCGACCGGGACAGGGGGCCTCGAGCAGTACTTC.